The rows below give T cell receptor beta chains drawn from one sample of a study of CD8+CD57+ T cells in acquired aplastic anemia. TCRdb processed the reads anew with MiXCR; each CDR3 protein has one entry. The profile shows about half a million distinct CDR3 sequences, under 40% of them singletons. Material: sorted CD4+, CD8+, or CD8+CD57+ T cells (not recorded which) from PBMCs. The receptors were sampled from a human donor with aplastic anemia. Each CDR3 is given with its conserved first and last residue. The D gene is left open where the match is weak. Clone size is stated in some rows and not others, as once, few, many or a class when expanded.

d_gene,j_gene,abundance,v_gene,CDR3nt,CDR3aa
TRBD1,TRBJ1-2,-,TRBV27,TGTGCCAGCAGTTTTCTCGGACAGGGTGTATATGGCTACACCTTC,CASSFLGQGVYGYTF
-,TRBJ1-5,-,TRBV29-1,TGCAGCGCCGGGACGGACCCCAATCAGCCCCAGCATTTT,CSAGTDPNQPQHF
-,TRBJ2-6,many,TRBV11-2,TGTGCCAGCAGCTTAGATCGGGCTGGGGCCAACGTCCTGACTTTC,CASSLDRAGANVLTF
-,TRBJ1-2,-,TRBV9,TGTGCCAGCAGCGGAGGGACGGGACTCTACACCTTC,CASSGGTGLYTF
-,TRBJ1-2,few,TRBV6-5,TGTGCCAGCAGTTACCCGGGCAGGGCTCGTGGCTACACCTTC,CASSYPGRARGYTF
-,TRBJ1-4,-,TRBV12-3/TRBV12-4,TGTGCCAGCAGGGATAACGGGGATGAAAAACTGTTTTTT,CASRDNGDEKLFF
-,TRBJ2-3,many,TRBV19,TGTGCCAGTAGCCTACCGTCCAGCACAGATACGCAGTATTTT,CASSLPSSTDTQYF
TRBD2,TRBJ2-1,-,TRBV24-1,TGTGCCACCAGTGATTCCCTCGGGACTAGCCGCTACAATGAGCAGTTCTTC,CATSDSLGTSRYNEQFF
-,TRBJ2-2,-,TRBV12-3/TRBV12-4,TGTGCCAGCAGCCCTAGAGCCCAGAACACCGGGGAGCTGTTTTTT,CASSPRAQNTGELFF
TRBD1,TRBJ1-6,-,TRBV25-1,TGTGCCAGCAGCCTCCGGGACAGGGGGCGGAATTCACCCCTCCACTTT,CASSLRDRGRNSPLHF
TRBD1,TRBJ2-2,-,TRBV19,TGTGCCAGTTGGGACCGGGGACAGGGGTCCGGGGAGCTGTTTTTT,CASWDRGQGSGELFF
TRBD2,TRBJ2-7,-,TRBV29-1,TGCAGCCTAGGCGGACTAGTTTACGAGCAGTACTTC,CSLGGLVYEQYF
-,TRBJ1-1,many,TRBV2,TGTGCCAGCAGAAGGGCCCGGAACACTGAAGCTTTCTTT,CASRRARNTEAFF
-,TRBJ1-2,-,TRBV28,TGTGCCAGCAGGGTTGGACAGCCCTTGGGCTACACCTTC,CASRVGQPLGYTF
-,TRBJ1-1,many,TRBV20-1,TGCAGTGCTAGAGCGATAGGGGGAGGCAACACTGAAGCTTTCTTT,CSARAIGGGNTEAFF
-,TRBJ1-1,-,TRBV5-1,TGCGCCAGCAGCCTTAAGGGCGACGGAGAAGCTTTCTTT,CASSLKGDGEAFF